This passage covers 5 T cell receptor beta chains from one sample sequenced in a study of CD8 T cells in Susac syndrome. Random hexamers primed reverse transcription of about 0.45 to 1 ug RNA. TCRdb reprocessed the immunoSEQ multiplex PCR reads via MiXCR and lists one record per CDR3 protein. The sample consists of approximately 130,000 distinct CDR3 sequences, about 90% of them appearing once. What was sequenced was CD8+ T cells from PBMCs. Every receptor here comes from a human donor with multiple sclerosis.

The rearrangement joins TRBV12-3 or TRBV12-4 to TRBJ1-2; D uncertain. Trimming pared 6 bases from V and 8 bases from J, leaving 10 bases between. The CDR3 extends over 11 amino acids. For the CDR3, the DNA is TGTGCCAGCAGGTTAAATGGAGGCTACACCTTC. Protein: CASRLNGGYTF.

The chain carries TRBV30 and TRBJ2-1; the D gene is possibly TRBD1 (6 bases). There are 11 residues in the CDR3. Trimming stripped 3 bases from V and 8 bases from J, with 8 bases between. From germline, CDR1 is GTSNPN and CDR2 SVGIG (reference sequence). CDR3 sequence: CAWRGAYEQFF. The CDR3 bases are TGTGCCTGGAGGGGGGCATATGAGCAGTTCTTC.

This chain joins TRBV7-9 and TRBJ2-7; no firm D call. Germline CDR1 is SEHNR and CDR2 is FQNEAQ (reference sequence). V gave up 1 base and J gave up 2 bases, with 3 bases separating them. The CDR3 runs to 12 residues. The CDR3 DNA reads TGTGCCAGCAGCTTAGAGGCCTACGAGCAGTACTTC. Its protein is CASSLEAYEQYF.

Here the CDR3 DNA reads TGCAGTGCTAGACCCGGGACTAGCGGGATACTCGAGCAGTTCTTC. Its translation: CSARPGTSGILEQFF. This chain joins TRBV20-1 and TRBJ2-1, with TRBD2 matching over 13 bases. The CDR3 contains 15 residues. The trim removed 2 bases at V and 10 bases at J, leaving 8 bases unmatched. Germline-derived CDR1 and CDR2 are DFQATT and SNEGSKA (reference sequence).

V usage is TRBV12-5 and J usage is TRBJ1-5; no firm D call. Germline values: CDR1 LGHNT, CDR2 FRNRAP. Deletions cut 6 bases from V and 3 bases from J, with 6 bases between. The CDR3 runs to 12 residues. CDR3 residues: CASGGDNQPQHF. The CDR3 DNA reads as TGTGCTAGTGGAGGCGACAATCAGCCCCAGCATTTT.